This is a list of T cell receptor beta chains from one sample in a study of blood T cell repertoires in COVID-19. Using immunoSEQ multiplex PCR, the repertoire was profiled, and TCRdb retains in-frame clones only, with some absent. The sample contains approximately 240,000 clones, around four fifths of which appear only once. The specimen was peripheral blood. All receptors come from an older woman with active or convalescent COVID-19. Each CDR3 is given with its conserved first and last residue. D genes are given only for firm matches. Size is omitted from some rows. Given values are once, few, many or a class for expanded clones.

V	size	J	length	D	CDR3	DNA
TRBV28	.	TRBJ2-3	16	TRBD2	CATRRGGPTSTDTQYF	TGTGCCACCAGACGGGGGGGACCGACTAGCACAGATACGCAGTATTTT
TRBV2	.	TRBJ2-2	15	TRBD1	CASSRRTGDTGELFF	TGTGCCAGCAGTCGCCGGACAGGCGACACCGGGGAGCTGTTTTTT
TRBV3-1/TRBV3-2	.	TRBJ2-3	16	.	CASSQVPVGSTDTQYF	TGTGCCAGCAGCCAAGTTCCGGTCGGGAGCACAGATACGCAGTATTTT
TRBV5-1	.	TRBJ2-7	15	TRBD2	CASSLIGAGVGEQYF	TGCGCCAGCAGCTTGATTGGAGCGGGAGTTGGCGAGCAGTACTTC
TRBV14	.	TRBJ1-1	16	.	CASSQGHGELNTEAFF	TGTGCCAGCAGCCAAGGGCACGGGGAACTGAACACTGAAGCTTTCTTT
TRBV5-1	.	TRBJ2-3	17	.	CASSLGGGALSTDTQYF	TGCGCCAGCAGCTTGGGAGGCGGGGCTCTTAGCACAGATACGCAGTATTTT
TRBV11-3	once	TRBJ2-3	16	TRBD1	CASSPGTVTHTDTQYF	TGTGCCAGCAGCCCTGGGACAGTTACTCACACAGATACGCAGTATTTT
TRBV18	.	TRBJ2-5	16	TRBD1	CASSPETGGHQETQYF	TGTGCCAGCTCACCGGAGACAGGGGGCCACCAAGAGACCCAGTACTTC
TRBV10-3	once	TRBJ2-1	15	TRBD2	CAISTSALKDNEQFF	TGTGCCATCAGTACTAGCGCCCTCAAGGACAATGAGCAGTTCTTC
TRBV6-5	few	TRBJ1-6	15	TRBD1	CASSYSNTGDSPLHF	TGTGCCAGCAGTTACTCGAATACAGGGGATTCACCCCTCCACTTT
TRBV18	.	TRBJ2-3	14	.	CASSPYTGADTQYF	TGTGCCAGCTCACCATATACGGGAGCAGATACGCAGTATTTT
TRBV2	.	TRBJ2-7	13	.	CASSPQGRYEQYF	TGTGCCAGCAGTCCCCAGGGGAGATACGAGCAGTACTTC
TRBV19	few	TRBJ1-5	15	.	CASSSQRTSNQPQHF	TGTGCCAGTAGCTCACAGAGAACTAGCAATCAGCCCCAGCATTTT
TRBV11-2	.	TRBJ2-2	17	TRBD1	CASSLPPGQGNTGELFF	TGTGCCAGCAGCCTACCACCGGGACAGGGGAACACCGGGGAGCTGTTTTTT
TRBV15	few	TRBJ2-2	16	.	CATSSQQGSNTGELFF	TGTGCCACCAGCAGCCAACAGGGATCGAACACCGGGGAGCTGTTTTTT
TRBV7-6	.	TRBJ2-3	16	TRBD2	CASSLEASGGRYTQYF	TGTGCCAGCAGCTTAGAGGCTAGCGGGGGGAGATATACGCAGTATTTT